The clone carrying this T cell receptor beta chain was seen repeatedly, ten times or more. Antigen unknown. TCR beta VDJ and CDR3 profiles were obtained from a genomic DNA template. TCRdb reprocessed the reads via MiXCR and lists one record per CDR3 protein. The table has 150,000 to 200,000 distinct CDR3 sequences, more than 40% seen once; the top ten hold roughly 30%. The data originate from a study of CD8+CD57+ T cells in acquired aplastic anemia. Across the whole study: Average DNA yield from sorted CD4+ and CD8+ cells was around 3.2 ug.

Whole-study findings and limits: Between patients and controls, over 25 CD8+ CDR3 sequences were found in common.

The CDR3 totals 19 residues. V shed 1 base, J shed 3 bases, and the junction held 16 bases outside the gene matches. The V gene's germline CDR1 is SGHVS and CDR2 FNYEAQ. Patients who underwent sequencing had shown CD8+CD57+ cell expansion by flow cytometry. There were no patients without severe acquired aplastic anemia. There was no therapy given to any patient before the blood sampling took place. The V gene is TRBV7-6, the J gene TRBJ2-3, with 7 bases matching TRBD2. Sequenced input: sorted CD4+, CD8+, or CD8+CD57+ T cells (not recorded which) from PBMCs. The TCR was taken from a human donor with aplastic anemia. The chain's CDR3 is CASSLVPEGSLAVTDTQYF. Written as DNA, the CDR3 is TGTGCCAGCAGCTTAGTCCCAGAGGGTTCCCTAGCGGTGACAGATACGCAGTATTTT. The full variable domain, with the rest looked up from reference TRBV7-6 and TRBJ2-3, is GAGVSQSPRYKVTKRGQDVALRCDPISGHVSLYWYRQALGQGPEFLTYFNYEAQQDKSGLPNDRFSAERPEGSISTLTIQRTEQRDSAMYRCASSLVPEGSLAVTDTQYFGPGTRLTVL.